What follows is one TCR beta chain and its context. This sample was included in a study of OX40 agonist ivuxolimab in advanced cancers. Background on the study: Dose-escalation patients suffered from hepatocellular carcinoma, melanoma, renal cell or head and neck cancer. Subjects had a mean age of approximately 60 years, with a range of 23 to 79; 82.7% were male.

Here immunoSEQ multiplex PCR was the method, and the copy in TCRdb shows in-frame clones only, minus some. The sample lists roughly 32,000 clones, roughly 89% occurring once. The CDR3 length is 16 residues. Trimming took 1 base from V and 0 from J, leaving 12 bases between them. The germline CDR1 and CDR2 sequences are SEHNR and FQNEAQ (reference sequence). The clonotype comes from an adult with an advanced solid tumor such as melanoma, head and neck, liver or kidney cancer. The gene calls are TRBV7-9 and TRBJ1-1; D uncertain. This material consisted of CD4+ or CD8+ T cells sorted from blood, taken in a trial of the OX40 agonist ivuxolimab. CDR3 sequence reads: CASSLDGLQMNTEAFF. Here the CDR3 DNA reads TGTGCCAGCAGCTTAGATGGGTTGCAAATGAACACTGAAGCTTTCTTT.